This T cell receptor (beta chain) was identified in a study of cytomegalovirus exposure and HLA in healthy donors. The CDR3 totals 16 residues. CDR1 is SGHRS, CDR2 YFSETQ, per germline. V was clipped by 1 base and J by 4 bases, with 12 bases between them. PCR employed 60 Vbeta and 13 Jbeta primers. Sequenced by immunoSEQ multiplex PCR; TCRdb stores in-frame clones only, minus some. Of 120,000 or so clones detected, roughly four fifths appear once; the ten largest clones hold about 16%. Sample: PBMCs. The gene calls are TRBV5-1 and TRBJ2-6, with D unresolved. This clonotype was obtained from a man in his fifties in good health and CMV-seropositive. CDR3 sequence (DNA): TGCGCCAGCAGCTTGTATGTGGGCCTGGGGGCCAACGTCCTGACTTTC. Encoded protein: CASSLYVGLGANVLTF. Based on the CDR3 plus reference TRBV5-1 and TRBJ2-6, the full variable domain is KAGVTQTPRYLIKTRGQQVTLSCSPISGHRSVSWYQQTPGQGLQFLFEYFSETQRNKGNFPGRFSGRQFSNSRSEMNVSTLELGDSALYLCASSLYVGLGANVLTFGAGSRLTVL.